This TCR beta chain appears in the sequencing data of a study of CD8+ T cells in alopecia areata. Lesional scalp punch biopsies and peripheral blood were collected from alopecia areata patients. Broader study findings: Alphabeta T cells residing in normal skin are also sequenced in scalp samples. Especially in alopecia totalis/universalis, lesional scalp showed greater clonality than normal scalp did. Whereas mice showed it more clearly, TCR sharing across patients was murkier, possibly because of HLA.

cDNA serving as the sequencing template came from extracted, reverse transcribed RNA. TCRdb keeps only in-frame clones here, not all; method: immunoSEQ multiplex PCR. There are fewer than 90,000 clones in the sample; just over 50% occur only once, and roughly 5.6% lies in the top ten. The CDR3 runs 18 residues. The V gene end was trimmed by 4 bases and the J gene end by 4 bases; junction bases not matched to a gene: 16. Germline V lookup: CDR1 SEHNR, CDR2 FQNEAQ (reference sequence). In the case of this clone: Antigen specificity is unknown.

V is TRBV7-9 and J is TRBJ2-5; 9 nucleotides agree with TRBD1. This TCR was recovered from a human donor with alopecia areata. The sample was NKG2D-high CD8+ T cells sorted from blood. This CDR3 reads CASSSTLTGGYEGETQYF. The CDR3 nucleotides read TGTGCCAGCAGCTCTACACTCACAGGGGGCTACGAAGGAGAGACCCAGTACTTC.